This section outlines one TCR beta chain sequence together with its context. At one end, the junction sequence differs from germline, possibly due to a read error. These data originate in a study of tumor-infiltrating lymphocytes in primary liver carcinoma. The CDR3 extends over 14 amino acids. Germline CDR1 reads SEHNR; CDR2 reads FQNEAQ (reference sequence). It was from approximately 20-30 mg of unsorted bulk tissue that RNA and DNA were co-extracted. A constant-region primer served to make TCR beta cDNA from roughly 500 ng total RNA. Slightly modified ARM-PCR with three nested multiplex PCR rounds yielded TCR beta libraries. With TRBV1-TRBV30 forward primers and a C-beta reverse primer, the first two PCR rounds were run for roughly 10 cycles each. MiXCR, applied by TCRdb to the multiplex PCR reads, yields one record per CDR3 protein. This sample yields about 120,000 distinct CDR3 sequences, of which about two thirds are seen a single time; 8.1% belongs to the top ten.

This clonotype originated in a woman between 55 and 75 years old with primary liver carcinoma and hepatitis B virus infection. The rearrangement links TRBV7-9 to TRBJ1-2; D remains ambiguous. The sequenced material came from tumor-adjacent normal liver tissue. The CDR3 spells CVSSLEVPGYGYPF. CDR3 DNA: TGTGTCAGCAGCTTAGAAGTGCCTGGGTATGGCTACCCCTTC.